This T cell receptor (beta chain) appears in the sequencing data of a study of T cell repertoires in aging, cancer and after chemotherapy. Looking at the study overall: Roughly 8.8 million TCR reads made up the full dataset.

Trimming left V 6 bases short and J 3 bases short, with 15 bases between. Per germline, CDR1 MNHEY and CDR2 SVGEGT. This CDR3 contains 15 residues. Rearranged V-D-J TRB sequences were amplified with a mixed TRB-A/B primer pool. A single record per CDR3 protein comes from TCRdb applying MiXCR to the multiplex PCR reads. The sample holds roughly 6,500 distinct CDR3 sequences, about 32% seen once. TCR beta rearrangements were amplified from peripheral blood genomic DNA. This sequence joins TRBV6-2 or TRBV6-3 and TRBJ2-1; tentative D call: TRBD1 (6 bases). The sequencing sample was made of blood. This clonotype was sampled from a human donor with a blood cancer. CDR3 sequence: CASRPTGIFYNEQFF. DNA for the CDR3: TGTGCCAGCAGGCCTACAGGGATCTTCTACAATGAGCAGTTCTTC.